Listed below are T cell receptor beta chains from one sample, sequenced in a study of T cell responses to AZD1222 COVID-19 vaccine. Data came from immunoSEQ multiplex PCR; TCRdb stores just in-frame clones and leaves some out. This table holds roughly 140,000 clones, over 75% found once. This sample comprised peripheral blood, obtained 28 days after the second AZD1222 dose. These receptors originate from an adult who received the AZD1222 COVID-19 vaccine. Both conserved end residues are part of each CDR3. A D gene is named only where the DNA matches it firmly. Clone size is given for some rows only: seen once, a few or many times, or a class if the clone is expanded.

clone_size cdr3_length j_call v_call d_call cdr3_nt cdr3_aa
NA 15 TRBJ2-7 TRBV5-6 NA TGTGCCAGCAGCCCTGGAATCGGGAATCACTACGAGCAGTACTTC CASSPGIGNHYEQYF
NA 12 TRBJ2-7 TRBV25-1 NA TGTGCCAGCAGTCAGACAGACTACGAGCAGTACTTC CASSQTDYEQYF
NA 14 TRBJ1-4 TRBV5-1 NA TGCGCCAGCAGCACCGGGGGGGGCGACGAAAAACTGTTTTTT CASSTGGGDEKLFF
NA 16 TRBJ1-1 TRBV3-1/TRBV3-2 TRBD1 TGTGCCAGCAGCCGCTTACAGGGGGTCTTTTACACTGAAGCTTTCTTT CASSRLQGVFYTEAFF
NA 15 TRBJ2-2 TRBV6-5 TRBD1 TGTGCCAGCAACCCGGGACAGACGAACACCGGGGAGCTGTTTTTT CASNPGQTNTGELFF
NA 15 TRBJ2-7 TRBV27 TRBD2 TGTGCCAGCTCTATCACTAGCGGGATTACCTACGAGCAGTACTTC CASSITSGITYEQYF
NA 14 TRBJ1-1 TRBV15 NA TGTGCCACCAGCACAACGAGGGGGGTCACTGAAGCTTTCTTT CATSTTRGVTEAFF
NA 13 TRBJ1-1 TRBV5-8 NA TGTGCCAGCAGCTTCGGATTGAACACTGAAGCTTTCTTT CASSFGLNTEAFF
NA 16 TRBJ1-1 TRBV2 NA TGTGCCAGCCACGTCGGTATAGGGGCCATGAACACTGAAGCTTTCTTT CASHVGIGAMNTEAFF
NA 16 TRBJ1-3 TRBV18 NA TGTGCCAGCTCACCACGTTCAGGCAGCTCTGGAAACACCATATATTTT CASSPRSGSSGNTIYF
NA 15 TRBJ1-3 TRBV29-1 NA TGCAGCGTTGCGAGTGGAGACTTCTCTGGAAACACCATATATTTT CSVASGDFSGNTIYF
NA 11 TRBJ2-7 TRBV29-1 TRBD1 TGCAGCGGGACAGGGGCCCACGAGCAGTACTTC CSGTGAHEQYF
NA 13 TRBJ1-1 TRBV12-5 NA TGTGCTAGTGCCTCGTTATCTAACACTGAAGCTTTCTTT CASASLSNTEAFF
NA 12 TRBJ1-2 TRBV19 TRBD1 TGTGCCAGTAGTTCGACAGGGCGAGGCTACACCTTC CASSSTGRGYTF
NA 14 TRBJ1-2 TRBV27 TRBD1 TGTGCCAGCAGGGGACAGGGAGCCAACTATGGCTACACCTTC CASRGQGANYGYTF
few 14 TRBJ2-7 TRBV6-5 TRBD1 TGTGCCAGCAGAGTCCGGGACAGGGGGGGCGAGCAGTACTTC CASRVRDRGGEQYF
NA 11 TRBJ1-1 TRBV2 NA TGTGCCAGCAGTGAAGCCACTGAAGCTTTCTTT CASSEATEAFF